The clone carrying this T cell receptor beta chain came up many times. The target antigen is unknown. The CDR3 covers 14 residues. V trimming: 6 bases; J trimming: 4 bases; junction bases outside the gene matches: 7. Germline V lookup: CDR1 MNHNS, CDR2 SASEGT. The investigators amplified TCR beta CDR3 regions from RNA transcripts. A set of HTBI primers served as the primers for a first-round RT-PCR of the TCR CDR3. A single record per CDR3 protein comes from TCRdb applying MiXCR to the multiplex PCR reads. Among hundreds of thousands of distinct CDR3 sequences listed, 12% to 15% were seen once. This record comes from a study of T cells in Graves' hyperthyroidism and ophthalmopathy. The authors deemed Graves' hyperthyroidism stable absent ophthalmopathy progression within 18 months. Study-wide findings and caveats: From stable hyperthyroidism, ophthalmopathy was separated by a 13 V-J model. Researchers found most expanded thyroid clonotypes above 0.001 in blood as well. The model made its ophthalmopathy prediction, and onset followed a median 6.5 months later.

The specimen was blood. The receptor comes from a woman between 18 and 30 years old with Graves' hyperthyroidism. The V and J genes are TRBV6-1 and TRBJ2-5; 8 bases match TRBD2. This chain's CDR3 is CASSSTSGVETQYF. CDR3 DNA sequence: TGTGCCAGCAGCTCAACTAGCGGCGTAGAGACCCAGTACTTC.